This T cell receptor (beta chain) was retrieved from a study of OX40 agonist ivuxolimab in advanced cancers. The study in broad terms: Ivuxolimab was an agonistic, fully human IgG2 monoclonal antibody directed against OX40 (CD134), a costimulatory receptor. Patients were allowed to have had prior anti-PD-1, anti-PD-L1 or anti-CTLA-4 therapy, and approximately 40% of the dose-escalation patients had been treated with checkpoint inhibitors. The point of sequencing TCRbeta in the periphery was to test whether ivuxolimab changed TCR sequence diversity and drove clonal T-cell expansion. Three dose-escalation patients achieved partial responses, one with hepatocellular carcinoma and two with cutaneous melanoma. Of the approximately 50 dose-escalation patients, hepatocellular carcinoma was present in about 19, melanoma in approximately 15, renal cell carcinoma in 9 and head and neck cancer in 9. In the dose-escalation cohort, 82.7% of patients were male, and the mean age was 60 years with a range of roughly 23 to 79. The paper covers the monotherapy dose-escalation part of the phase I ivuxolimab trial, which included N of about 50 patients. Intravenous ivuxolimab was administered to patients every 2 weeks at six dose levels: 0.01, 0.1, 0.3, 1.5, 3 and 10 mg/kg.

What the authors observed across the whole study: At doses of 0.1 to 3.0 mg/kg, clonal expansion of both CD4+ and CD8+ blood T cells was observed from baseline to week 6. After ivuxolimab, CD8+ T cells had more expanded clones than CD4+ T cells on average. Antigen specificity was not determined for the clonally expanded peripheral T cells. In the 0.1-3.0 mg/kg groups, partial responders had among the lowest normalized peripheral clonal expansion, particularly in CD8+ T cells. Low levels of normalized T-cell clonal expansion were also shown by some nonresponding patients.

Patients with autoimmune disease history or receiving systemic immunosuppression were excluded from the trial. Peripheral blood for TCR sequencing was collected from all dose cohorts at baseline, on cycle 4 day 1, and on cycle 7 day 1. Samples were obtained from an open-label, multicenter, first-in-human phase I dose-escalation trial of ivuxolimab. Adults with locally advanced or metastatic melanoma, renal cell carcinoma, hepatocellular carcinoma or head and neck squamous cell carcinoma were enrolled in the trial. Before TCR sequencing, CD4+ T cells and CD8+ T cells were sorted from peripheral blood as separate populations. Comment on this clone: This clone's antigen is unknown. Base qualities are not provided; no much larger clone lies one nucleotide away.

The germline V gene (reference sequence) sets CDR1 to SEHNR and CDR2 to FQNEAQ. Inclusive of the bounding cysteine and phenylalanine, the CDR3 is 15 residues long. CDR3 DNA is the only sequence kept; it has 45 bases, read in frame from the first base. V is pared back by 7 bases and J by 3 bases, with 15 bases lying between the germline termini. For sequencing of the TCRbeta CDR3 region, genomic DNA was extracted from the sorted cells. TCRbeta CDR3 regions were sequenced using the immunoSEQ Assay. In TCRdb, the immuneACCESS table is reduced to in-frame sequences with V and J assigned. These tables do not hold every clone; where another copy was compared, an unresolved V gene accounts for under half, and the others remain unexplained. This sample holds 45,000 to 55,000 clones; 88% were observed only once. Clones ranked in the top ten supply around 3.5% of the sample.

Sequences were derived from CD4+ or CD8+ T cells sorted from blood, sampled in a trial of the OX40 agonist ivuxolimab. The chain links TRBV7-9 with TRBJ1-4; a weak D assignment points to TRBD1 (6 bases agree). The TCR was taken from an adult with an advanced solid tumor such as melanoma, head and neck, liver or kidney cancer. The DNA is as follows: TGTGCCAGCACCCCGGGGGCGCAGGCTAATGAAAAACTGTTTTTT. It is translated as CASTPGAQANEKLFF.